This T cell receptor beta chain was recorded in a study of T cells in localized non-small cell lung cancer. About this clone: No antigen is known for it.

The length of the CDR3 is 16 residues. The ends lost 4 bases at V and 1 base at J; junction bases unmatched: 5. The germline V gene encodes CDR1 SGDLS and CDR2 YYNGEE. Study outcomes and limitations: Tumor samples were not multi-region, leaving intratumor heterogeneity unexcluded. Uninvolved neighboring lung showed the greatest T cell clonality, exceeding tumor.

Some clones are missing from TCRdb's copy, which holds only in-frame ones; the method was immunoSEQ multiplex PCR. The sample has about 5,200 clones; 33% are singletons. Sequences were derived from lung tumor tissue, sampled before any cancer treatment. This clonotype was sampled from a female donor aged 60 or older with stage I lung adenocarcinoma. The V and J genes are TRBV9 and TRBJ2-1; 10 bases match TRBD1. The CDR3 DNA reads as TGTGCCAGCAGCCCACAGGGACAGGGGTCCTACAATGAGCAGTTCTTC. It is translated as CASSPQGQGSYNEQFF.